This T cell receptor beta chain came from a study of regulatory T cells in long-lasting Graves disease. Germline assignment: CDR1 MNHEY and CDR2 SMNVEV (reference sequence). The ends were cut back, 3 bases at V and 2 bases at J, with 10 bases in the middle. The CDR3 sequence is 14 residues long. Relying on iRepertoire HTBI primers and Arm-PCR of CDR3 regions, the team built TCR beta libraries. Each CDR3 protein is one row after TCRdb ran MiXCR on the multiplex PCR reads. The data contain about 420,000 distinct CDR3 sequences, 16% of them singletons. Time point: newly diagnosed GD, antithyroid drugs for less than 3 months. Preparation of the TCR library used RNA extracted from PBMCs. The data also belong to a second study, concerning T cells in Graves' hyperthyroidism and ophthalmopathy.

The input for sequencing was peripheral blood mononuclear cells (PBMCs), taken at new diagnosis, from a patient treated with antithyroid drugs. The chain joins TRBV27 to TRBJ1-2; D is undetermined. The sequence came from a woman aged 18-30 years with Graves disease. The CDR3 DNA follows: TGTGCCAGCAGTTTGGTTGGTGAGAACTATGGCTACACCTTC. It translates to CASSLVGENYGYTF.